This T cell receptor beta chain was sequenced in a study of blood T cells in healthy people across ages. A second roughly 6 to 12 cycle PCR used barcoded and J-beta primers. TCRdb used MiXCR to reprocess the 5' RACE reads, holding one entry per CDR3 protein. The sample lists 750,000 or so distinct CDR3 sequences, 25% seen once, with 9.4% in the top ten. Germline V gene data show CDR1 as SGHRS and CDR2 as YFSETQ. V dropped 3 bases and J dropped 0 bases, with 10 bases sitting between them. The CDR3 totals 15 residues. These data were also reused for a study on T cells of mothers and their children. That source notes: The authors used all extracted RNA for cDNA synthesis, at approximately 1.5 ug per 15 ul.

Material for sequencing was blood. The rearrangement uses TRBV5-1 and TRBJ2-1; D gene uncertain. The sequence derives from a boy between 10 and 17 years old in good health. CDR3 DNA: TGCGCCAGCAGCTCCTTAGACTCCTCCTACAATGAGCAGTTCTTC. Amino acids: CASSSLDSSYNEQFF. The variable domain in full, with the rest retrieved from reference TRBV5-1 and TRBJ2-1, is KAGVTQTPRYLIKTRGQQVTLSCSPISGHRSVSWYQQTPGQGLQFLFEYFSETQRNKGNFPGRFSGRQFSNSRSEMNVSTLELGDSALYLCASSSLDSSYNEQFFGPGTRLTVL.